This T cell receptor beta chain was retrieved from a study of T-cell memory formation after mild COVID-19. TCRdb redid the calling of the 5' RACE reads with MiXCR, one entry per CDR3 protein. Found here are roughly 250,000 distinct CDR3 sequences, about a sixth of them singletons; the top ten hold around 3.4%. This clonotype occurred a few times. The TCR originated in a man between 18 and 29 years old who had mild COVID-19 (a few samples of this study predate the infection). Cell type and time point are not known. The sequencing input was PBMCs or a T cell subset sorted from them (not recorded which).

The CDR3 protein is CASSFDQSSTDTQYF. CDR3 nucleotide sequence: TGTGCCAGCAGCTTCGACCAGTCTAGCACAGATACGCAGTATTTT. The V and J genes are TRBV11-1 and TRBJ2-3; D unclear. The V gene lost 3 bases and the J gene lost 0 bases, with 10 bases spanning the gap. The CDR3 is 15 residues long. Germline assignment: CDR1 SGHAT and CDR2 FQDESV (reference sequence).